The clone carrying this T cell receptor (beta chain) was picked up a small number of times. Its antigen is currently unknown. This sample was included in a study of CD8 T cells in ankylosing spondylitis. Study findings and constraints: Characteristic, it appeared, of ankylosing spondylitis blood was a TCR beta motif of eight highly homologous variants.

Unmatched junction bases numbered 5, after V lost 6 bases and J lost 2 bases. The CDR3 consists of 14 residues. CDR1 is LNHDA, CDR2 SQIVND, per germline (reference sequence). TCRdb analysed the 5' RACE reads with MiXCR anew, one entry per CDR3 protein. The data hold around 490,000 distinct CDR3 sequences, with approximately 5.3% observed a single time. The specimen was blood, either unsorted or a sorted T cell fraction (not recorded which). This chain connects TRBV19 to TRBJ1-1, with 8 bases fitting TRBD1. This clonotype originated in a male donor with ankylosing spondylitis. Here the CDR3 reads CASSIGTGNTEAFF. CDR3 DNA: TGTGCCAGTAGCATCGGGACAGGTAACACTGAAGCTTTCTTT.